This paragraph reports one T cell receptor beta chain. Its antigen is unknown. Data came from immunoSEQ multiplex PCR; TCRdb stores just in-frame clones and leaves some out. The sample includes 97,000 or so clones, 86% of them seen just once. The CDR3 runs to 15 residues. Germline V gene lookup returns CDR1 MNHEY and CDR2 SMNVEV (reference sequence). Trimming left V 6 bases short and J 4 bases short, with 18 bases between. This sample is part of a study of T cell responses to AZD1222 COVID-19 vaccine. Study-wide results and caveats: Donors skewed white British and female; clonal diversity was possibly underestimated. The reported proportion of spike-specific TCRs targeting unmutated variant regions was nearly half.

The sequences come from peripheral blood, collected on day 0 of AZD1222 vaccination. The chain is built from TRBV27 and TRBJ1-2, with D possibly matching TRBD1 (5 bases). The TCR originated in an adult in good health. In nucleotides, the CDR3 is TGTGCCAGCAGCCCCCGGGGGGGGGTCGGCTATGGCTACACCTTC. As protein: CASSPRGGVGYGYTF.